These 28 T cell receptor beta chains came from one sample sequenced in a study of blood T cell repertoires in COVID-19. The repertoire was sequenced with immunoSEQ multiplex PCR; TCRdb's copy has only in-frame clones and lacks some. The profile shows 190,000 or so clones, 80% to 90% of them singletons. The sequenced sample was PBMCs or T cells enriched from blood (not recorded which). All receptors come from a woman aged 18-30 years who had recovered from COVID-19.

The chain combines TRBV28 with TRBJ1-2; 9 bases line up with TRBD1. CDR3 length: 15 amino acids. Germline CDR1 MDHEN, CDR2 SYDVKM. Trimming at V came to 3 bases and at J to 5 bases, leaving 7 bases not matched to a gene. In DNA, the CDR3 is TGTGCCAGCAGTTTTCGACAGGGGGTAAAGTATGGCTACACCTTC. It translates to CASSFRQGVKYGYTF.

This rearrangement joins TRBV2 to TRBJ2-3; 7 bases match TRBD1. Germline loops: CDR1 SNHLY, CDR2 FYNNEI. The CDR3 runs 13 residues. V shed 6 bases, J shed 0 bases, and the junction held 0 bases outside the gene matches. The CDR3 here is CASRGQSTDTQYF. As DNA, the CDR3 is TGTGCCAGCAGGGGACAGAGCACAGATACGCAGTATTTT.

This clone was observed a handful of times. This rearrangement joins TRBV28 to TRBJ1-5; D might be TRBD1 (6 bases). This CDR3 contains 15 residues. V shed 10 bases and J shed 3 bases, with 19 bases lying between them. Germline CDR1 reads MDHEN; CDR2 reads SYDVKM. Written as DNA, the CDR3 is TGTGCCACCCGGGGACCAGGGGTTGTCAATCAGCCCCAGCATTTT. Translation gives CATRGPGVVNQPQHF.

This sequence joins TRBV19 and TRBJ2-1; weak D call: TRBD1 (5 bases). Germline V CDR1 and CDR2: LNHDA, SQIVND (reference sequence). V lost 1 base to trimming and J lost 5 bases, with 9 bases between them. This CDR3 is built from 14 residues. CDR3 coding DNA: TGTGCCAGTAGTATAGGGCTAGGGGACAATGAGCAGTTCTTC. It encodes CASSIGLGDNEQFF. The variable domain in full, with the rest retrieved from reference TRBV19 and TRBJ2-1, is DGGITQSPKYLFRKEGQNVTLSCEQNLNHDAMYWYRQDPGQGLRLIYYSQIVNDFQKGDIAEGYSVSREKKESFPLTVTSAQKNPTAFYLCASSIGLGDNEQFFGPGTRLTVL.

V is TRBV24-1 and J is TRBJ2-2; D gene uncertain. Germline assignment: CDR1 KGHDR and CDR2 SFDVKD. The CDR3 has 17 amino acids. V shed 3 bases and J shed 2 bases, with 15 bases lying between them. For the CDR3, the DNA is TGTGCCACCAGTGATGGCCCCTGGGCCCATAACACCGGGGAGCTGTTTTTT. Translating gives CATSDGPWAHNTGELFF.

The chain uses TRBV7-9 and TRBJ1-2; D is undetermined. The ends were cut back, 3 bases at V and 3 bases at J, with 5 bases in the middle. This CDR3 contains 12 residues. Germline lookup yields CDR1 SEHNR and CDR2 FQNEAQ (reference sequence). CDR3 sequence reads: CASSFPDYGYTF. Here the CDR3 DNA reads TGTGCCAGCAGCTTTCCTGACTATGGCTACACCTTC. The variable domain in full, with the rest retrieved from reference TRBV7-9 and TRBJ1-2, is DTGVSQNPRHKITKRGQNVTFRCDPISEHNRLYWYRQTLGQGPEFLTYFQNEAQLEKSRLLSDRFSAERPKGSFSTLEIQRTEQGDSAMYLCASSFPDYGYTFGSGTRLTVV.

V and J are TRBV11-2 and TRBJ2-7; no clear D. V lost 5 bases and J 3 bases, leaving 14 bases between the germline ends. CDR1 and CDR2 (germline): SGHAT, FQNNGV. The CDR3 totals 14 residues. The DNA of the CDR3 is TGTGCCAGCAGCCCCCAACTCACGGGCTACGAGCAGTACTTC. As protein: CASSPQLTGYEQYF.

The chain uses TRBV7-8 and TRBJ1-5; 8 bases fit TRBD1. Trimming took 5 bases from V and 4 from J; bases not matched to a gene: 7. The CDR3 is made up of 15 amino acids. Germline loops: CDR1 SGHVS, CDR2 FQNEAQ. CDR3 in DNA: TGTGCCAGCAGCAAGACGACAGGGGCAAATCAGCCCCAGCATTTT. It encodes CASSKTTGANQPQHF.

The chain couples TRBV5-1 to TRBJ1-6, with D possibly being TRBD1 (5 bases). Trimming pared 0 bases from V and 7 bases from J, leaving 17 bases between. Germline V gene data show CDR1 as SGHRS and CDR2 as YFSETQ. The CDR3 loop spans 17 amino acids. CDR3 protein: CASSLDGRGPENSPLHF. The CDR3 DNA reads TGCGCCAGCAGCTTGGATGGTAGGGGCCCTGAGAATTCACCCCTCCACTTT.

This chain links TRBV9 with TRBJ2-1, with D possibly matching TRBD1 (5 bases). The ends were cut back, 0 bases at V and 7 bases at J, with 11 bases in the middle. The CDR3 is 14 residues long. Germline V CDR1 and CDR2: SGDLS, YYNGEE. CDR3 coding DNA: TGTGCCAGCAGCGTAGTTTCAGGGATGAATGAGCAGTTCTTC. Translation gives CASSVVSGMNEQFF. Supplemented by reference TRBV9 and TRBJ2-1, the full variable domain reads DSGVTQTPKHLITATGQRVTLRCSPRSGDLSVYWYQQSLDQGLQFLIQYYNGEERAKGNILERFSAQQFPDLHSELNLSSLELGDSALYFCASSVVSGMNEQFFGPGTRLTVL.

The chain employs TRBV9 and TRBJ2-2; the D gene is possibly TRBD2 (5 bases). This CDR3 spans 18 amino acids. The germline V gene has CDR1 SGDLS and CDR2 YYNGEE. V was trimmed by 0 bases and J by 2 bases, leaving 17 bases between them. CDR3 bases: TGTGCCAGCAGCGTAGGAGTTAGGACTCGGGCCAACACCGGGGAGCTGTTTTTT. The encoded protein is CASSVGVRTRANTGELFF.

This chain joins TRBV3-1 (or the pseudogene TRBV3-2) and TRBJ1-4, with 11 bases fitting TRBD1. Trimming cost V 2 bases and J 7 bases; bases outside gene matches: 3. Looked up from germline, CDR1 is LGHDT and CDR2 is YNNKEL (reference sequence). This CDR3 contains 15 residues. CDR3 sequence: CASSQTGQGAEKLFF. The DNA for the CDR3 is TGTGCCAGCAGCCAAACTGGACAGGGGGCTGAAAAACTGTTTTTT.

The chain couples TRBV7-2 to TRBJ2-5; TRBD2 matches 15 bases. Germline CDR1 SGHTA, CDR2 FQGNSA. There are 17 residues in the CDR3. V lost 4 bases to trimming and J lost 1 base; unmatched junction nucleotides: 4. The CDR3 reads CASSSGLAGGLQETQYF. The DNA of the CDR3 is TGTGCCAGCAGCTCGGGACTAGCGGGGGGACTCCAAGAGACCCAGTACTTC.

The V call is TRBV2, the J call TRBJ2-7; D remains unclear. The V end lost 4 bases, the J end lost 2 bases, and 12 bases lay between the germline ends. The CDR3 runs to 14 residues. Germline V gene lookup returns CDR1 SNHLY and CDR2 FYNNEI. As DNA, the CDR3 is TGTGCCAGCAGTGTTCAGGAACTCCCCTACGAGCAGTACTTC. Its protein product is CASSVQELPYEQYF.

The chain couples TRBV10-3 to TRBJ1-1; TRBD1 matches 7 bases. CDR1 is ENHRY, CDR2 SYGVKD, per germline. The CDR3 consists of 16 residues. V gave up 7 bases and J gave up 2 bases; unmatched junction bases: 13. The CDR3 protein is CAIMPNPGQSNTEAFF. In DNA, the CDR3 is TGTGCCATCATGCCTAACCCGGGACAGTCTAACACTGAAGCTTTCTTT.

This chain's CDR3 is CASSPTILYEQYF. CDR3 coding DNA: TGTGCCAGCTCTCCGACAATCCTCTACGAGCAGTACTTC. The chain recombines TRBV18 with TRBJ2-7; D is uncertain. From germline, CDR1 is KGHSH and CDR2 LQKENI. Trimming shortened V by 6 bases and J by 3 bases, and 12 bases separated the two germline ends. The CDR3 loop spans 13 amino acids.

This clone was seen more than once but under ten times. This chain links TRBV5-1 with TRBJ1-1; unclear D gene. This CDR3 is 15 amino acids long. V lost 4 bases and J lost 1, with 14 bases in between. Germline V gives CDR1 SGHRS, CDR2 YFSETQ. This CDR3 reads CASSPGTYRNTEAFF. CDR3 in DNA: TGCGCCAGCAGCCCAGGTACCTACAGGAACACTGAAGCTTTCTTT.

The genes are TRBV5-1 and TRBJ1-3; no clear D gene. CDR1 and CDR2 from the germline V gene are SGHRS and YFSETQ. The CDR3 contains 16 residues. V lost 4 bases, J lost 0 bases, and 14 bases lay in between. This chain's CDR3 is CASSVTGSYSGNTIYF. CDR3 coding DNA: TGCGCCAGCAGCGTGACGGGTTCTTACTCTGGAAACACCATATATTTT.

The CDR3 here is CASSFIRETQYF. The CDR3 DNA reads as TGTGCCAGCAGTTTTATCCGGGAGACCCAGTACTTC. The gene calls are TRBV12-3 or TRBV12-4 and TRBJ2-5; D gene ambiguous. The CDR3 is 12 residues long. The V end was cut by 3 bases, the J end by 5 bases, with 7 bases between.

The DNA of the CDR3 is TGTGCCAGCAGCACCCGGGGGGGTCCTAGCACCGGGGAGCTGTTTTTT. This gives the protein CASSTRGGPSTGELFF. The V and J genes are TRBV13 and TRBJ2-2, with 8 bases fitting TRBD2. This CDR3 has 16 residues. Germline V CDR1 and CDR2: PRHDT, FYEKMQ (reference sequence). Trimming removed 5 bases from V and 4 bases from J; junction bases left unmatched: 9.

This chain uses TRBV7-2 with TRBJ2-5; 9 nucleotides agree with TRBD1. CDR1 and CDR2 (germline): SGHTA, FQGNSA. Trimming at V came to 5 bases and at J to 5 bases, leaving 3 bases not matched to a gene. CDR3 length: 13 residues. CDR3 sequence (DNA): TGTGCCAGCAGCACAGGGGGCTTGGAGACCCAGTACTTC. Its translation: CASSTGGLETQYF.

The chain combines TRBV5-1 with TRBJ1-2, with a weak D call TRBD1 (6 bases). With 4 bases removed from V and 8 bases from J, the gap between germline ends came to 18 bases. The CDR3 is 14 residues long. CDR1 is SGHRS and CDR2 is YFSETQ in the germline V gene. The CDR3 is CASSPRDKMGGYTF. The CDR3, as DNA: TGCGCCAGCAGCCCCCGGGACAAGATGGGGGGCTACACCTTC.

This clone has a handful of counts. CDR3 nucleotide sequence: TGTGCCAGTAGTGCCCCACAGGCGCTTGCTAATCAGCCCCAGCATTTT. Encoded protein: CASSAPQALANQPQHF. The V and J genes are TRBV19 and TRBJ1-5; weak D call: TRBD1 (5 bases). Trimming pared 5 bases from V and 4 bases from J, leaving 18 bases between. Per the germline V gene, CDR1 is LNHDA and CDR2 is SQIVND (reference sequence). The CDR3 has 16 amino acids. Full variable domain (missing parts from reference TRBV19 and TRBJ1-5): DGGITQSPKYLFRKEGQNVTLSCEQNLNHDAMYWYRQDPGQGLRLIYYSQIVNDFQKGDIAEGYSVSREKKESFPLTVTSAQKNPTAFYLCASSAPQALANQPQHFGDGTRLSIL.

The chain is built from TRBV6-5 and TRBJ2-7, with TRBD1 identical over 11 bases. V shed 2 bases and J 6 bases; nucleotides not matched to a gene: 9. Per the germline V gene, CDR1 is MNHEY and CDR2 is SVGAGI. The CDR3 is 16 amino acids. The CDR3 nucleotides read TGTGCCAGCAGTTACAGGGGCGGGACAGGGGGTCGCGAGCAGTACTTC. Protein: CASSYRGGTGGREQYF.

This clone has a handful of counts. V is TRBV7-9 and J is TRBJ2-7, with 8 nucleotides matching TRBD1. The germline V gene encodes CDR1 SEHNR and CDR2 FQNEAQ (reference sequence). V was pared by 4 bases and J by 0 bases, with 11 bases of the junction left unmatched. The CDR3 runs 17 residues. The chain's CDR3 is CASSSKLGQGYSYEQYF. The CDR3 bases are TGTGCCAGCAGCTCTAAACTCGGACAGGGCTACTCCTACGAGCAGTACTTC.

The chain couples TRBV24-1 to TRBJ2-3; D might be TRBD1 (5 bases). The CDR3 totals 13 residues. Germline lookup yields CDR1 KGHDR and CDR2 SFDVKD. V lost 9 bases and J 2 bases, leaving 11 bases between the germline ends. Written as DNA, the CDR3 is TGTGCCACCCGTGGACAAAACACAGATACGCAGTATTTT. The encoded protein is CATRGQNTDTQYF.

This chain connects TRBV13 to TRBJ2-3; TRBD2 aligns across 7 bases. Germline V lookup: CDR1 PRHDT, CDR2 FYEKMQ (reference sequence). V was pared by 4 bases and J by 0 bases, with 4 bases of the junction left unmatched. This CDR3 comprises 15 residues. The CDR3 reads CASSSPSGSTDTQYF. In DNA form, the CDR3 reads TGTGCCAGCAGCTCCCCTAGCGGTAGCACAGATACGCAGTATTTT.

The chain is built from TRBV5-1 and TRBJ2-1, with 14 nucleotides matching TRBD2. Germline V gives CDR1 SGHRS, CDR2 YFSETQ. The V and J ends lost 3 bases and 10 bases, in that order; junction bases with no gene match: 9. This CDR3 contains 16 residues. The CDR3 DNA is TGCGCCAGCAGCTCACAAGCCGGGACTAGCGGGGGAGAGCAGTTCTTC. Amino acids: CASSSQAGTSGGEQFF.